The clone carrying this T cell receptor (beta chain) was seen a single time. Its matching antigen is unknown. The data stem from a study of immune evolution from preneoplasia to lung adenocarcinoma. Study findings and constraints: Later-stage lesions seemingly showed higher T cell density and diversity than normal lung.

Germline CDR1 and CDR2: SNHLY and FYNNEI. This CDR3 has 13 residues. Trimming removed 6 bases from V and 0 bases from J, with 8 bases in between. Premalignant or tumor cells were enriched by macro-dissection after pathologic assessment. Clones were read by immunoSEQ multiplex PCR, and TCRdb kept only the in-frame ones, dropping some. This repertoire shows several thousand clones, around 75% found once; its top ten account for about 3.3%. The chain combines TRBV2 with TRBJ1-2; D perhaps matches TRBD1 (5 bases). The sample taken for sequencing was FFPE invasive lung adenocarcinoma tissue. The receptor was derived from a person in their sixties or seventies with lung adenocarcinoma. CDR3 amino acids: CASSRDPNYGYTF. DNA of the CDR3: TGTGCCAGCAGCCGGGACCCTAACTATGGCTACACCTTC.